These T cell receptor beta chains were read from a single sample in a study of blood T cell repertoires in COVID-19. Only in-frame clones appear in the TCRdb table, and some are missing; sequencing was by immunoSEQ multiplex PCR. The repertoire consists of roughly 430,000 clones, with about 88% occurring once and the leading ten covering about 1.5%. What was sequenced was PBMCs or T cells enriched from blood (not recorded which). The origin of the receptors is a woman under 30 who had been exposed to COVID-19. Each CDR3 is given with its conserved first and last residue. D genes are given only for firm matches. The listing skips clone size in some rows; elsewhere it reads once, few, many or a size class.

>TRBV5-1|.|TRBJ1-6|.
CASSFQGNFNSPLHF
TGCGCCAGCAGCTTTCAGGGGAATTTTAATTCACCCCTCCACTTT
>TRBV28|.|TRBJ2-7|.
CASSFLSPSYEQYF
TGTGCCAGCAGTTTCCTATCCCCGTCCTACGAGCAGTACTTC
>TRBV11-2|.|TRBJ2-7|TRBD2
CASSRISGRAAHEQYF
TGTGCCAGCAGCCGGATTAGCGGGAGGGCCGCCCACGAGCAGTACTTC
>TRBV6-5|.|TRBJ1-5|TRBD1
CASSSTGNSNQPQHF
TGTGCCAGCAGCTCGACAGGGAATAGCAATCAGCCCCAGCATTTT
>TRBV11-2|.|TRBJ2-5|.
CASSLVGLAQETQYF
TGTGCCAGCAGCTTAGTTGGGCTAGCGCAAGAGACCCAGTACTTC
>TRBV30|.|TRBJ1-2|TRBD1
CAWKVDRGYGYTF
TGTGCCTGGAAGGTGGACAGGGGCTATGGCTACACCTTC
>TRBV7-2|.|TRBJ1-1|TRBD1
CASSLGTANTEAFF
TGTGCCAGCAGCCTCGGGACAGCGAACACTGAAGCTTTCTTT
>TRBV28|.|TRBJ1-6|.
CASSIPQGRNSPLHF
TGTGCCAGCAGTATACCACAGGGTAGGAATTCACCCCTCCACTTT
>TRBV11-2|.|TRBJ2-3|.
CASSLEGGSTDTQYF
TGTGCCAGCAGCTTAGAAGGCGGAAGCACAGATACGCAGTATTTT
>TRBV28|.|TRBJ1-1|.
CASSLSGWNTEAFF
TGTGCCAGCAGTTTATCCGGGTGGAACACTGAAGCTTTCTTT
>TRBV7-6|.|TRBJ2-7|TRBD2
CASSLSSTSGANEQYF
TGTGCCAGCAGCTTAAGCTCGACTAGCGGGGCCAACGAGCAGTACTTC
>TRBV4-1|once|TRBJ2-1|TRBD1
CASSQETGGFSEQFF
TGCGCCAGCAGCCAAGAGACAGGGGGTTTCAGTGAGCAGTTCTTC
>TRBV6-5|.|TRBJ1-1|TRBD1
CASREGAFTEAFF
TGTGCCAGCAGGGAGGGGGCGTTCACTGAAGCTTTCTTT
>TRBV11-2|.|TRBJ2-7|.
CASSLRTAREQYF
TGTGCCAGCAGCTTAAGGACAGCCAGAGAGCAGTACTTC
>TRBV27|.|TRBJ2-2|.
CASSWRGLSATGELFF
TGTGCCAGCAGTTGGCGGGGGCTCAGTGCCACCGGGGAGCTGTTTTTT
>TRBV28|.|TRBJ1-5|.
CASKHRSSNQPQHF
TGTGCCAGCAAACATAGGAGTAGCAATCAGCCCCAGCATTTT
>TRBV28|.|TRBJ2-1|TRBD2
CASSSALAGGHLYNEQFF
TGTGCCAGCAGTTCGGCTCTAGCGGGAGGGCACCTATACAATGAGCAGTTCTTC
>TRBV24-1|.|TRBJ1-4|TRBD1
CATSHSGTALEKLFF
TGTGCCACCAGTCATTCCGGGACAGCCCTTGAAAAACTGTTTTTT
>TRBV4-3|.|TRBJ1-2|.
CASSPGGGAYGYTF
TGCGCCAGCAGCCCCGGGGGGGGCGCCTATGGCTACACCTTC
>TRBV6-5|.|TRBJ1-2|.
CATATVGYGYTF
TGTGCCACCGCCACCGTGGGCTACGGCTACACCTTC